Below are 22 T cell receptor beta chains sequenced from a single sample in a study of blood T cell repertoires in COVID-19. Only in-frame clones appear in the TCRdb table, and some are missing; sequencing was by immunoSEQ multiplex PCR. The sample holds roughly 310,000 clones; 70% to 90% are singletons and the top ten take over 8%. What was sequenced was PBMCs or T cells enriched from blood (not recorded which). The receptors here all came from a middle-aged woman who had recovered from COVID-19.

Only one count was recorded for this clone. The chain links TRBV24-1 to TRBJ2-5; 8 bases map to TRBD1. V was clipped by 3 bases and J by 1 base; unmatched bases: 0. Germline V lookup: CDR1 KGHDR, CDR2 SFDVKD. The length of the CDR3 is 14 residues. CDR3 DNA sequence: TGTGCCACCAGTGATGGACAGGGCCAAGAGACCCAGTACTTC. Encoded protein: CATSDGQGQETQYF.

The CDR3 DNA reads as TGTGCCAGCAGCGGACTGTCCGGGAGTGCAGATACGCAGTATTTT. Translation gives CASSGLSGSADTQYF. The chain uses TRBV7-2 and TRBJ2-3; tentatively, D is TRBD2 (6 bases). Germline-derived CDR1 and CDR2 are SGHTA and FQGNSA. CDR3 length: 15 residues. V was cut by 5 bases and J by 4 bases, with 16 bases left in between.

The chain carries TRBV18 and TRBJ2-7; D gene uncertain. The V gene's germline CDR1 is KGHSH and CDR2 LQKENI. There are 15 residues in the CDR3. The V and J ends lost 6 bases and 2 bases respectively, with 17 bases between them. The CDR3 reads CASSQLGTSTYEQYF. The CDR3 coding sequence is TGTGCCAGCTCCCAATTGGGCACTTCGACCTACGAGCAGTACTTC.

The rearrangement joins TRBV19 to TRBJ2-3; 16 bases map to TRBD2. This CDR3 has 18 residues. Germline CDR1 and CDR2: LNHDA and SQIVND (reference sequence). The V and J ends lost 2 bases and 2 bases, in that order; junction bases with no gene match: 4. CDR3 bases: TGTGCCAGTAGTATATCGGGACTAGCGGGAGGGCTCACAGATACGCAGTATTTT. This gives the protein CASSISGLAGGLTDTQYF.

This chain joins TRBV3-1 (or the pseudogene TRBV3-2) and TRBJ1-5; 7 positions agree with TRBD1. CDR3 size: 14 residues. V trimming: 0 bases; J trimming: 9 bases; junction bases outside the gene matches: 5. The germline CDR1 and CDR2 sequences are LGHDT and YNNKEL (reference sequence). CDR3 nucleotide sequence: TGTGCCAGCAGCCAAGAAACGACAGGGCGGCCCCAGCATTTT. It is translated as CASSQETTGRPQHF.

This clone appeared a single time. J is TRBJ2-2 and V is TRBV19; 7 positions agree with TRBD2. V trimming: 10 bases; J trimming: 7 bases; junction bases outside the gene matches: 12. CDR1 is LNHDA, CDR2 SQIVND, per germline (reference sequence). The CDR3 runs 14 residues. The CDR3 spells CATPSGAAGGELFF. The CDR3 bases are TGTGCCACCCCAAGCGGGGCGGCGGGCGGGGAGCTGTTTTTT.

CDR3 sequence (DNA): TGTGCCAGCAGCTTCTCCGGGGGTGCCGGTTCACCCCTCCACTTT. Its translation is CASSFSGGAGSPLHF. V and J are TRBV11-2 and TRBJ1-6, with a weak D call TRBD1 (5 bases). Trimming took off 3 bases at V and 9 bases at J, with 15 bases between the two ends. Germline V gene data show CDR1 as SGHAT and CDR2 as FQNNGV. This CDR3 spans 15 amino acids.

The chain joins TRBV29-1 to TRBJ1-5; the match to TRBD1 covers 7 bases. Germline V CDR1 and CDR2: SQVTM, ANQGSEA. There are 13 residues in the CDR3. The trim removed 4 bases at V and 5 bases at J, leaving 5 bases unmatched. The CDR3 DNA sequence: TGCAGCGTTGCCAGGGGGGTAGATCAGCCCCAGCATTTT. It is translated as CSVARGVDQPQHF.

V usage is TRBV7-3 and J usage is TRBJ2-3; 13 bases agree with TRBD2. The CDR3 spans 15 residues. The junction had 2 bases not matched to a gene; V was cut back by 2 bases and J by 6 bases. CDR1 and CDR2 (germline): SGHTA, FQGTGA. In nucleotides, the CDR3 is TGTGCCAGCAGCTTAGGACTAGCGGGAGTCGATACGCAGTATTTT. This sequence encodes CASSLGLAGVDTQYF.

This rearrangement joins TRBV5-1 to TRBJ2-1, with unresolved D. The V end was cut by 0 bases, the J end by 10 bases, with 17 bases between. Germline CDR1 and CDR2: SGHRS and YFSETQ. The CDR3 has 15 amino acids. CDR3 region: CASSLDPGPLPEQFF. The CDR3 DNA reads as TGCGCCAGCAGCTTGGACCCTGGCCCTTTACCGGAGCAGTTCTTC.

The chain has TRBV7-8 and TRBJ2-1, with 7 positions matching TRBD2. The CDR3 contains 14 residues. Germline trimming cut 4 bases from V and 10 bases from J; bases unmatched to any gene: 10. Germline CDR1 reads SGHVS; CDR2 reads FQNEAQ. CDR3 residues: CASSWSGILGEQFF. The CDR3 DNA follows: TGTGCCAGCAGCTGGAGCGGGATCCTTGGGGAGCAGTTCTTC.

The chain couples TRBV15 to TRBJ2-3, with 10 bases fitting TRBD2. The CDR3 has 18 residues. Germline CDR1 is LNHNV and CDR2 is YYDKDF (reference sequence). J gave up 3 bases and V 0 bases, and 9 bases lay outside the gene matches. The CDR3 reads CATSRDLSSGRPTDTQYF. DNA of the CDR3: TGTGCCACCAGCAGAGATCTTAGTAGCGGGAGGCCAACAGATACGCAGTATTTT.

The chain links TRBV28 to TRBJ1-1, with 11 positions matching TRBD1. The trim removed 3 bases at V and 0 bases at J, leaving 9 bases unmatched. The CDR3 spans 18 residues. CDR1 and CDR2 from the germline V gene are MDHEN and SYDVKM. The DNA of the CDR3 is TGTGCCAGCAGTTTGATGCTAGGGACAGGGGGATTGAACACTGAAGCTTTCTTT. It translates to CASSLMLGTGGLNTEAFF.

The CDR3 reads CASSSLKTGGPGAQYF. The CDR3 DNA sequence: TGTGCCAGCAGCTCCCTGAAGACGGGAGGACCGGGGGCCCAGTACTTC. The rearrangement uses TRBV11-2 and TRBJ2-5, with 7 bases that match TRBD2. This CDR3 has 16 residues. Germline trimming cut 4 bases from V and 9 bases from J; bases unmatched to any gene: 17. CDR1 and CDR2 from the germline V gene are SGHAT and FQNNGV.

This chain joins TRBV11-2 and TRBJ2-2, with D maybe TRBD1 (6 bases). The germline V gene has CDR1 SGHAT and CDR2 FQNNGV. V was pared by 6 bases and J by 0 bases, with 11 bases between. The CDR3 loop spans 15 amino acids. The CDR3 region is CASRRDRTNTGELFF. CDR3 DNA sequence: TGTGCCAGCAGACGCGACAGGACGAACACCGGGGAGCTGTTTTTT. Complete variable domain (other parts from reference TRBV11-2 and TRBJ2-2): EAGVAQSPRYKIIEKRQSVAFWCNPISGHATLYWYQQILGQGPKLLIQFQNNGVVDDSQLPKDRFSAERLKGVDSTLKIQPAKLEDSAVYLCASRRDRTNTGELFFGEGSRLTVL.

The J gene is TRBJ1-3, the V gene TRBV9; D perhaps matches TRBD1 (6 bases). Trimming cost V 3 bases and J 4 bases, with 8 bases left between them. Germline V lookup: CDR1 SGDLS, CDR2 YYNGEE. CDR3 size: 13 residues. The CDR3 coding sequence is TGTGCCAGCAGCGAACAGGGAGGAAACACCATATATTTT. Amino acids: CASSEQGGNTIYF.

The chain is built from TRBV4-3 and TRBJ2-2; 10 bases line up with TRBD1. This CDR3 has 17 amino acids. J lost 7 bases, V lost 1 base, and 9 bases had no gene match. The germline gives CDR1 LGHNA, CDR2 YSLEER. CDR3 DNA: TGCGCCAGCAGCCAAGCACCCGGGACAGGGGTTATCGGGGAGCTGTTTTTT. As protein: CASSQAPGTGVIGELFF.

The CDR3, as DNA: TGTGCCAGCAGTTTACATCCGGACAGCTACGAGCAGTACTTC. Translation gives CASSLHPDSYEQYF. The gene calls are TRBV27 and TRBJ2-7; tentative D call: TRBD1 (6 bases). The CDR3 covers 14 residues. Trimming stripped 2 bases from V and 3 bases from J, with 11 bases between. Germline lookup yields CDR1 MNHEY and CDR2 SMNVEV (reference sequence).

In DNA form, the CDR3 reads TGTGCCTGGAGTGTACCGTCAGGGATCAACACTGAAGCTTTCTTT. It yields the protein CAWSVPSGINTEAFF. The gene calls are TRBV30 and TRBJ1-1; perhaps TRBD1 as D (5 bases). Trimming stripped 0 bases from V and 2 bases from J, with 13 bases between. The germline CDR1 and CDR2 sequences are GTSNPN and SVGIG (reference sequence). This CDR3 region has 15 residues.

The V gene is TRBV6-5, the J gene TRBJ2-3; 8 bases line up with TRBD2. This CDR3 is built from 14 residues. Germline V gives CDR1 MNHEY, CDR2 SVGAGI. J was trimmed by 0 bases and V by 6 bases; bases with no gene match: 2. The CDR3 protein is CASRWTSSTDTQYF. CDR3 nucleotide sequence: TGTGCCAGCAGGTGGACTAGCAGCACAGATACGCAGTATTTT.

This clone appeared once. The chain combines TRBV15 with TRBJ2-1, with 13 bases that match TRBD2. CDR3 length equals 16 residues. After removal of 2 bases from V and 7 bases from J, the junction contained 5 bases not matched to a gene. Germline V gene data show CDR1 as LNHNV and CDR2 as YYDKDF (reference sequence). CDR3 sequence (DNA): TGTGCCACCAGCAGATCGACTAGCGGGAGGATTAATGAGCAGTTCTTC. Encoded protein: CATSRSTSGRINEQFF.

V gene TRBV9 combines with J gene TRBJ2-7; TRBD2 matches at 16 bases. With V trimmed by 9 bases and J by 0 bases, 9 bases remained unmatched. CDR1 SGDLS and CDR2 YYNGEE come from the germline V gene. The CDR3 is 17 residues long. In nucleotides, the CDR3 is TGTGCCACTTCACCGGGACTAGCGGGAGGGTACTCCTACGAGCAGTACTTC. This codes for CATSPGLAGGYSYEQYF.